A single sample is the source of the 20 T cell receptor beta chains below, sequenced in a study of T cells in Graves' hyperthyroidism and ophthalmopathy. Template material for amplifying TCR beta CDR3 regions consisted of RNA transcripts. Carried out on the TCR CDR3, a first-round RT-PCR used the HTBI primer set. Using its own MiXCR run on the multiplex PCR reads, TCRdb lists one record per CDR3 protein. This table has some 800,000 distinct CDR3 sequences, over 35% appearing once. Specimen: blood. These receptors all come from a man aged 18 to 30 with Graves' hyperthyroidism.

This rearrangement joins TRBV25-1 to TRBJ1-1; 8 positions agree with TRBD1. This CDR3 is 15 amino acids long. J gave up 3 bases and V 8 bases, and 11 bases lay outside the gene matches. Looked up from germline, CDR1 is MGHDK and CDR2 is SYGVNS. The CDR3 is CASSANQGAYTEAFF. CDR3 sequence (DNA): TGTGCCAGCTCCGCAAATCAGGGGGCCTACACTGAAGCTTTCTTT.

This clonotype was found many times. This chain links TRBV2 with TRBJ2-5, with 7 bases matching TRBD1. The trim removed 6 bases at V and 2 bases at J, leaving 3 bases unmatched. Germline V gene sequence: CDR1 SNHLY, CDR2 FYNNEI. The CDR3 length is 13 residues. Here the CDR3 reads CASREDRQETQYF. Here the CDR3 DNA reads TGTGCCAGCAGGGAGGACAGGCAAGAGACCCAGTACTTC.

This clonotype was seen a handful of times. This chain uses TRBV19 with TRBJ2-7, with a tentative D call TRBD2 (5 bases). This CDR3 has 12 amino acids. The germline V gene encodes CDR1 LNHDA and CDR2 SQIVND (reference sequence). Trimming shortened V by 0 bases and J by 6 bases, and 6 bases separated the two germline ends. Written as DNA, the CDR3 is TGTGCCAGTAGTATAGATGGGAGCGAGCAGTACTTC. Protein product: CASSIDGSEQYF.

This clonotype was detected only once. Possible read error: a much larger clone is one base away. The chain has TRBV10-3 and TRBJ2-5, with D perhaps given as TRBD1 or TRBD2 (5 bases each). This CDR3 comprises 15 residues. V was pared by 5 bases and J by 2 bases, with 15 bases between. The germline V gene encodes CDR1 ENHRY and CDR2 SYGVKD. This chain's CDR3 is CAISPQGGRQETQYF. For the CDR3, the DNA is TGTGCCATCAGTCCCCAGGGTGGGAGACAAGAGACCCAGTACTTC.

The chain is built from TRBV7-8 and TRBJ2-5, with 7 bases lining up with TRBD1. The V gene end was trimmed by 3 bases and the J gene end by 5 bases; junction bases not matched to a gene: 6. The germline gives CDR1 SGHVS, CDR2 FQNEAQ. CDR3 length: 14 amino acids. Here the CDR3 reads CASSFTRQGETQYF. Here the CDR3 DNA reads TGTGCCAGCAGCTTTACTAGACAGGGCGAGACCCAGTACTTC.

This clonotype showed up just once. The V call is TRBV29-1, the J call TRBJ2-7; 8 nucleotides agree with TRBD1. V was clipped by 6 bases and J by 0 bases; unmatched bases: 13. Germline assignment: CDR1 SQVTM and CDR2 ANQGSEA. The CDR3 totals 16 residues. The CDR3, as DNA: TGCAGCGTGAAGGGCGCAGGGGGCGATTTCTCCTACGAGCAGTACTTC. As protein: CSVKGAGGDFSYEQYF.

This clonotype was found many times. This sequence joins TRBV7-2 and TRBJ1-1, with D possibly matching TRBD1 (6 bases). The germline V and J ends were trimmed by 1 base and 3 bases, with 9 bases remaining between them. Germline CDR1 is SGHTA and CDR2 is FQGNSA. The CDR3 is 14 residues long. CDR3 in amino acids: CASSLGDIYTEAFF. In DNA, the CDR3 is TGTGCCAGCAGCTTAGGGGACATATACACTGAAGCTTTCTTT.

This chain connects TRBV2 to TRBJ1-2, with 7 bases matching TRBD1. The junction had 3 bases not matched to a gene; V was cut back by 8 bases and J by 0 bases. This CDR3 has 13 amino acids. CDR1 SNHLY and CDR2 FYNNEI come from the germline V gene. CDR3 loop: CASQGGTNYGYTF. CDR3 nucleotide sequence: TGTGCCAGCCAGGGGGGTACTAACTATGGCTACACCTTC.

The chain joins TRBV7-2 to TRBJ1-5; 9 bases line up with TRBD1. Germline CDR1 and CDR2: SGHTA and FQGNSA. This CDR3 region has 16 residues. The V gene end was trimmed by 6 bases and the J gene end by 1 base; junction bases not matched to a gene: 7. CDR3 residues: CASSSPGQGSNQPQHF. The CDR3 nucleotides read TGTGCCAGCAGTTCGCCGGGACAGGGAAGCAATCAGCCCCAGCATTTT. The variable domain in full, with the rest retrieved from reference TRBV7-2 and TRBJ1-5, is GAGVSQSPSNKVTEKGKDVELRCDPISGHTALYWYRQSLGQGLEFLIYFQGNSAPDKSGLPSDRFSAERTGGSVSTLTIQRTQQEDSAVYLCASSSPGQGSNQPQHFGDGTRLSIL.

The CDR3 region is CASSPPGGGPQETQYF. For the CDR3, the DNA is TGTGCCAGCAGTCCGCCCGGGGGGGGACCCCAAGAGACCCAGTACTTC. V and J are TRBV12-3 or TRBV12-4 and TRBJ2-5, with TRBD2 matching over 8 bases. CDR3 size: 16 residues. V lost 5 bases and J lost 1; bases outside the gene matches: 9.

The chain has TRBV12-3 or TRBV12-4 and TRBJ1-1; 7 bases are a match to TRBD1. The CDR3 totals 15 residues. V gave up 7 bases and J gave up 0 bases; unmatched junction bases: 8. CDR3 coding DNA: TGTGCCAGCACCTCGGACAGGCGCATGAACACTGAAGCTTTCTTT. Amino acid sequence: CASTSDRRMNTEAFF.

The sample holds many counts of this clonotype. The rearrangement joins TRBV12-3 or TRBV12-4 to TRBJ1-4; D is uncertain. The CDR3 is made up of 12 amino acids. Between the trimmed V and J ends, which lost 5 bases and 8 bases, there was a span of 9 bases. As DNA, the CDR3 is TGTGCCAGCAGTACGTTAGAAGAAAAACTGTTTTTT. As protein: CASSTLEEKLFF.

This clonotype appeared many times. This chain links TRBV6-5 with TRBJ1-5, with a weak D call TRBD1 (5 bases). This CDR3 has 13 residues. The ends were cut back, 10 bases at V and 0 bases at J, with 10 bases in the middle. Germline loops: CDR1 MNHEY, CDR2 SVGAGI. CDR3 coding DNA: TGTGCCACCGGGGACGGTAGCAATCAGCCCCAGCATTTT. As protein: CATGDGSNQPQHF.

This clonotype came up many times. The gene calls are TRBV14 and TRBJ1-2; the D gene is possibly TRBD1 (5 bases). The CDR3 covers 13 residues. Trimming took off 0 bases at V and 5 bases at J, with 7 bases between the two ends. From germline, CDR1 is SGHDN and CDR2 FVKESK. The CDR3 coding sequence is TGTGCCAGCAGCCAAGAGGGGGGGTATGGCTACACCTTC. Its protein is CASSQEGGYGYTF.

Comment on this clonotype: One base away lies a much larger clone, so this may be a sequencing read error. The V call is TRBV2, the J call TRBJ2-5; TRBD1 matches 11 bases. The CDR3 covers 14 residues. Germline V lookup: CDR1 SNHLY, CDR2 FYNNEI. CDR3 sequence reads: CAISAGQGEETQYF. DNA for the CDR3: TGTGCCATCAGTGCGGGACAGGGGGAAGAGACCCAGTACTTC. The full variable domain, in which reference TRBV2 and TRBJ2-5 provide the parts outside the CDR3, is EPEVTQTPSHQVTQMGQEVILRCVPISNHLYFYWYRQILGQKVEFLVSFYNNEISEKSEIFDDQFSVERPDGSNFTLKIRSTKLEDSAMYFCAISAGQGEETQYFGPGTRLLVL.

This clonotype was counted ten times or more. This chain joins TRBV9 and TRBJ1-1; D uncertain. This CDR3 has 13 amino acids. V gave up 3 bases and J gave up 1 base, with 7 bases separating them. Germline V gene sequence: CDR1 SGDLS, CDR2 YYNGEE. CDR3 coding DNA: TGTGCCAGCAGCGCGCGGGGGAACACTGAAGCTTTCTTT. Amino acids: CASSARGNTEAFF.

This clonotype was counted ten times or more. The chain uses TRBV7-8 and TRBJ1-1; D possibly corresponds to TRBD1 (6 bases). Germline V lookup: CDR1 SGHVS, CDR2 FQNEAQ. Trimming stripped 1 base from V and 6 bases from J, with 15 bases between. The CDR3 contains 15 residues. The CDR3 here is CASSLVGGAWPEAFF. The CDR3 nucleotides are TGTGCCAGCAGCTTAGTAGGGGGAGCGTGGCCTGAAGCTTTCTTT. Full variable domain (remainder filled in from reference TRBV7-8 and TRBJ1-1): GAGVSQSPRYKVAKRGQDVALRCDPISGHVSLFWYQQALGQGPEFLTYFQNEAQLDKSGLPSDRFFAERPEGSVSTLKIQRTQQEDSAVYLCASSLVGGAWPEAFFGQGTRLTVV.

CDR3 DNA: TGTGCCAGCAGCCCGGCCAGGGGGACAGGGGCCGTAGGGGAGACCCAGTACTTC. Translation gives CASSPARGTGAVGETQYF. The chain has TRBV6-5 and TRBJ2-5; 10 nucleotides match TRBD1. Trimming removed 6 bases from V and 5 bases from J; junction bases left unmatched: 18. This CDR3 has 18 residues. CDR1 MNHEY and CDR2 SVGAGI come from the germline V gene.

The sample holds many counts of this clonotype. This chain uses TRBV7-2 with TRBJ1-4; D is perhaps TRBD1 (5 bases). V gave up 5 bases and J gave up 8 bases, with 18 bases separating them. The CDR3 loop spans 15 amino acids. Per germline, CDR1 SGHTA and CDR2 FQGNSA. CDR3 nucleotides: TGTGCCAGCAGCCTTTATGCTGTGGGGGACGAAAAACTGTTTTTT. This sequence encodes CASSLYAVGDEKLFF.

Many counts were recorded for this clonotype. This chain links TRBV29-1 with TRBJ1-1; TRBD1 might be the D (5 bases). Trimming removed 6 bases at V and 1 base at J, with 15 bases between. The germline V gene has CDR1 SQVTM and CDR2 ANQGSEA. The CDR3 is 14 residues long. The CDR3 sequence: CSVPAGGTNTEAFF. The DNA of the CDR3 is TGCAGCGTCCCGGCGGGGGGAACGAACACTGAAGCTTTCTTT.